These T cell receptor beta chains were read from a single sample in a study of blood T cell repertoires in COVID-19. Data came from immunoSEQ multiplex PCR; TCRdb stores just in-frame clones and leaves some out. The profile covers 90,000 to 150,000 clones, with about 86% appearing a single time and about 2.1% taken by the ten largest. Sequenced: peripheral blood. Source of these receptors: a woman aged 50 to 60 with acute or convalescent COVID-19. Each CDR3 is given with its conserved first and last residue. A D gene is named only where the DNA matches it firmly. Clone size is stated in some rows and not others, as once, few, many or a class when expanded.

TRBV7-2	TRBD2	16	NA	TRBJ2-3	TGTGCCAGCAGCTTAGTTCCGCGGGAGAGAGTGGATACGCAGTATTTT	CASSLVPRERVDTQYF
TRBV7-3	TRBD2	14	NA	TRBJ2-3	TGTGCCAGCAGCCAGGGACTAGCGGGGGATACGCAGTATTTT	CASSQGLAGDTQYF
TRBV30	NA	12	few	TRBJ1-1	TGTGCCTGGATGAGAGAGAACACTGAAGCTTTCTTT	CAWMRENTEAFF
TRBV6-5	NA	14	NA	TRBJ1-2	TGTGCCAGCACCCCCGGGGGGTTTAGCTATGGCTACACCTTC	CASTPGGFSYGYTF
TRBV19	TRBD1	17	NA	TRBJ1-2	TGTGCCAGTAGTATAAGGTCTGGCAGGGGGCGATTTAAAGGCTACACCTTC	CASSIRSGRGRFKGYTF
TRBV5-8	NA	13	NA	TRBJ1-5	TGTGCCAGCAGCTTCGGGGGAAACCAGCCCCAGCATTTT	CASSFGGNQPQHF
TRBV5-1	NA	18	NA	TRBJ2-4	TGCGCCAGCAGCTTGGTTGAACTGGTAATCCTAGCCAAAAACATTCAGTACTTC	CASSLVELVILAKNIQYF
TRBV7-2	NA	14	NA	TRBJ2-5	TGTGCCAGCAGCTTTCAGGGGAGCCAGGAGACCCAGTACTTC	CASSFQGSQETQYF
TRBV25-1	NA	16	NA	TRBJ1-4	TGTGCCAGCAGTGAATATAGCGGGAATTCTTATGAAAAACTGTTTTTT	CASSEYSGNSYEKLFF
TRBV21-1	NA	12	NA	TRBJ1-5	TGTGCCAGCTCCCAAATCAATCAGCCCCAGCATTTT	CASSQINQPQHF
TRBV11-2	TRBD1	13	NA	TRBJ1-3	TGTGCCAGCAGCTCGGGACAGGGAAACACCATATATTTT	CASSSGQGNTIYF
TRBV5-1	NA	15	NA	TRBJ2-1	TGCGCCAGCAGCTCGGGCAGGGCTTCCTACAATGAGCAGTTCTTC	CASSSGRASYNEQFF
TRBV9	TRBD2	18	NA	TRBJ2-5	TGTGCCAGCAGCGTAGCTAGTGGGACTAGCGGGGTCCAAGAGACCCAGTACTTC	CASSVASGTSGVQETQYF
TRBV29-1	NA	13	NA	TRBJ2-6	TGCAGCGTCACTTCACCCGGGGCCAACGTCCTGACTTTC	CSVTSPGANVLTF
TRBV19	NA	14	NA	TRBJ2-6	TGTGCCAGTAGTCGTAGCTCTGGGGCCAACGTCCTGACTTTC	CASSRSSGANVLTF
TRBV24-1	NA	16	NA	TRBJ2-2	TGTGCCACCAGTGGTGGGGCAGATACTAACACCGGGGAGCTGTTTTTT	CATSGGADTNTGELFF
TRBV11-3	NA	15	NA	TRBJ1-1	TGTGCCAGCAGCCCGGAGGGGGGGGCTGGGACTGAAGCTTTCTTT	CASSPEGGAGTEAFF